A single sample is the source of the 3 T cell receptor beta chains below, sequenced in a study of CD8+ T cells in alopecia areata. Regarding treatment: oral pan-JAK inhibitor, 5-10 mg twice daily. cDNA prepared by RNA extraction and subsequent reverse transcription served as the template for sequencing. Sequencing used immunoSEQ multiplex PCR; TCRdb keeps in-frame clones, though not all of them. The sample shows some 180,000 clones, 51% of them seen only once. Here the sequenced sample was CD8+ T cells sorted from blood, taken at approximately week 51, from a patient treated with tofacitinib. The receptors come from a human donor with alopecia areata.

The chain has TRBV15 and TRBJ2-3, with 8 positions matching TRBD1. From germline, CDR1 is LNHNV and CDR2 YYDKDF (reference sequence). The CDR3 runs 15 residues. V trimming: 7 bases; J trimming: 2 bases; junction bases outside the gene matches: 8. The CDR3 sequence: CATNTRDRYTDTQYF. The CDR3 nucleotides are TGTGCCACCAACACCCGGGACAGGTACACAGATACGCAGTATTTT.

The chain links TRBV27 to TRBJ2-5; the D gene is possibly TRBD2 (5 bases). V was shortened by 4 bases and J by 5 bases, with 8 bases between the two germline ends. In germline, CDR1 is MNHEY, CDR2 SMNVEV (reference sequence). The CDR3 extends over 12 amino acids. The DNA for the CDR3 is TGTGCCAGCAGTTCACTAGGGGAGACCCAGTACTTC. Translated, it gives CASSSLGETQYF.

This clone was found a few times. CDR3 bases: TGTGCCAGCAGCGGGGAGTCAGGGGGGCCCGTCGTGAACACTGAAGCTTTCTTT. Translation gives CASSGESGGPVVNTEAFF. The chain combines TRBV5-4 with TRBJ1-1; 7 nucleotides match TRBD1. The CDR3 is 18 amino acids. Germline V gene lookup returns CDR1 SGHNT and CDR2 YYREEE (reference sequence). J lost 0 bases, V lost 4 bases, and 15 bases had no gene match.